Below are 31 T cell receptor beta chains sequenced from a single sample in a study of blood T cell repertoires in COVID-19 (dated by TCRdb to the early 2020s). Libraries were constructed by the immunoSEQ multiplex PCR assay. Held by TCRdb, this immuneACCESS table contains in-frame sequences only and omits some clones. Under half of the omission traces to an unresolved V gene where checked; the cause of the rest is unknown. Recorded for this sample are some 29,000 clones; about 80% of them occurred a single time. 35% to 55% of the sample goes to the ten largest clones. Sequenced: peripheral blood. The receptor source for this set is a woman aged 70-85 years with acute or convalescent COVID-19.

This clone was recorded only once. The chain couples TRBV3-1 (or the pseudogene TRBV3-2) to TRBJ2-5, with 10 bases identical to TRBD2. Germline V gene data show CDR1 as LGHDT and CDR2 as YNNKEL (reference sequence). This CDR3 has 16 residues. V lost 6 bases and J lost 2; bases outside the gene matches: 9. The CDR3 protein is CASSPGTSALQETQYF. CDR3 in DNA: TGTGCCAGCAGTCCCGGGACTAGCGCCCTTCAAGAGACCCAGTACTTC.

The rearrangement links TRBV7-2 to TRBJ1-2, with a possible D match to TRBD1 (6 bases). The CDR3 sequence is 17 residues long. The V gene's germline CDR1 is SGHTA and CDR2 FQGNSA. With 5 bases removed from V and 1 base from J, the gap between germline ends came to 20 bases. CDR3 loop: CASSGLSRQQGNYGYTF. Here the CDR3 DNA reads TGTGCCAGCAGCGGATTGTCCCGGCAACAGGGTAACTATGGCTACACCTTC.

V gene TRBV7-9 combines with J gene TRBJ1-1, with D tentatively TRBD1 (6 bases). Germline values: CDR1 SEHNR, CDR2 FQNEAQ (reference sequence). Trimming removed 6 bases from V and 7 bases from J, with 18 bases in between. This CDR3 has 14 residues. The CDR3 is CASRLTGDTLEAFF. DNA for the CDR3: TGTGCCAGCAGACTGACAGGAGACACACTTGAAGCTTTCTTT.

The gene calls are TRBV2 and TRBJ1-2; the match to TRBD1 covers 10 bases. CDR1 SNHLY and CDR2 FYNNEI come from the germline V gene. V shed 6 bases and J 6 bases; nucleotides not matched to a gene: 1. CDR3 length equals 12 residues. The CDR3 region is CASRGQGHGYTF. DNA for the CDR3: TGTGCCAGCAGGGGACAGGGGCATGGCTACACCTTC. Full variable domain (remainder filled in from reference TRBV2 and TRBJ1-2): EPEVTQTPSHQVTQMGQEVILRCVPISNHLYFYWYRQILGQKVEFLVSFYNNEISEKSEIFDDQFSVERPDGSNFTLKIRSTKLEDSAMYFCASRGQGHGYTFGSGTRLTVV.

The rearrangement joins TRBV28 to TRBJ2-6, with 7 bases that match TRBD1. The CDR3 totals 16 residues. Germline values: CDR1 MDHEN, CDR2 SYDVKM. The ends lost 6 bases at V and 3 bases at J; junction bases unmatched: 8. The CDR3 nucleotides are TGTGCCAGCAGCTACGGTCCAGGGGGTGGGGCCAACGTCCTGACTTTC. This translates into CASSYGPGGGANVLTF.

The rearrangement uses TRBV5-3 and TRBJ1-5; maybe TRBD1 (5 bases). TRBV5-3 is an open reading frame, and its role is uncertain. The CDR3 runs 16 residues. Trimming removed 3 bases at V and 4 bases at J, with 17 bases between. DNA of the CDR3: TGTGCCAGAAGCTCCGGGCAGGGCCGTAGGAATCAGCCCCAGCATTTT. It is translated as CARSSGQGRRNQPQHF.

This chain connects TRBV6-4 to TRBJ2-2; D is perhaps TRBD1 (6 bases). Germline assignment: CDR1 MRHNA and CDR2 SNTAGT. V was shortened by 2 bases and J by 7 bases, with 14 bases between the two germline ends. The CDR3 has 15 amino acids. The CDR3 nucleotides read TGTGCCAGCAGTGACGACCGTCAGGGGCTCGGGGAGCTGTTTTTT. It yields the protein CASSDDRQGLGELFF.

The rearrangement uses TRBV29-1 and TRBJ2-5, with 7 bases lining up with TRBD1. J gave up 1 base and V 3 bases, and 2 bases lay outside the gene matches. The CDR3 extends over 13 amino acids. Germline V lookup: CDR1 SQVTM, CDR2 ANQGSEA. The CDR3 here is CSVDGQVQETQYF. CDR3 DNA: TGCAGCGTTGATGGACAGGTCCAAGAGACCCAGTACTTC.

The CDR3 sequence is CASSGGEGEKLFF. CDR3 DNA: TGTGCCAGCAGTGGGGGGGAGGGTGAAAAACTGTTTTTT. V gene TRBV28 combines with J gene TRBJ1-4, with D maybe TRBD1 (5 bases). CDR1 is MDHEN and CDR2 is SYDVKM in the germline V gene. V was clipped by 5 bases and J by 7 bases, with 11 bases between them. CDR3 length equals 13 residues.

This chain joins TRBV2 and TRBJ1-2, with TRBD1 matching over 8 bases. The V segment lost 4 bases and the J segment 0 bases; nucleotides outside the gene matches: 1. CDR1 is SNHLY and CDR2 is FYNNEI in the germline V gene. The CDR3 has 14 amino acids. CDR3 sequence: CASSADRANYGYTF. The CDR3 region has the DNA TGTGCCAGCAGTGCGGACAGGGCTAACTATGGCTACACCTTC.

The chain links TRBV5-4 to TRBJ2-2, with D perhaps matching TRBD1 (5 bases). This CDR3 spans 15 amino acids. Per germline, CDR1 SGHNT and CDR2 YYREEE (reference sequence). V lost 1 base and J lost 2, with 9 bases in between. The CDR3 sequence is CASSLRGYNTGELFF. For the CDR3, the DNA is TGTGCCAGCAGCTTGAGGGGCTACAACACCGGGGAGCTGTTTTTT.

The chain is built from TRBV27 and TRBJ2-7, with D maybe TRBD2 (6 bases). V was shortened by 3 bases and J by 6 bases, with 9 bases between the two germline ends. CDR3 length: 12 amino acids. Per germline, CDR1 MNHEY and CDR2 SMNVEV (reference sequence). CDR3 in amino acids: CASSFLGGEQYF. Written as DNA, the CDR3 is TGTGCCAGCAGTTTTTTGGGGGGCGAGCAGTACTTC.

The V gene is TRBV6-5, the J gene TRBJ1-2; D possibly corresponds to TRBD1 (6 bases). Looked up from germline, CDR1 is MNHEY and CDR2 is SVGAGI. The length of the CDR3 is 13 residues. Trimming took off 5 bases at V and 8 bases at J, with 15 bases between the two ends. This chain's CDR3 is CASSPVTGHGYTF. The CDR3 bases are TGTGCCAGCAGTCCAGTCACAGGGCACGGCTACACCTTC.

The chain recombines TRBV5-1 with TRBJ2-3; tentative D call: TRBD1 (5 bases). The length of the CDR3 is 16 residues. From germline, CDR1 is SGHRS and CDR2 YFSETQ. V lost 0 bases to trimming and J lost 2 bases, with 13 bases between them. In nucleotides, the CDR3 is TGCGCCAGCAGCTTGGGGGGCAGAAAAACCACAGATACGCAGTATTTT. As protein: CASSLGGRKTTDTQYF.

The genes are TRBV19 and TRBJ2-4, with 14 nucleotides matching TRBD2. The CDR3 is 18 amino acids. Germline lookup yields CDR1 LNHDA and CDR2 SQIVND (reference sequence). V shed 6 bases and J 2 bases; nucleotides not matched to a gene: 9. Here the CDR3 reads CASSLGTSGGPSKNIQYF. CDR3 in DNA: TGTGCCAGTAGCCTCGGGACTAGCGGGGGCCCCTCCAAAAACATTCAGTACTTC.

This clone was recorded a few times. This chain connects TRBV7-9 to TRBJ2-5; 8 nucleotides align to TRBD2. Germline V lookup: CDR1 SEHNR, CDR2 FQNEAQ (reference sequence). V trimming: 11 bases; J trimming: 5 bases; junction bases outside the gene matches: 10. This CDR3 is 13 amino acids long. CDR3 region: CAWDGGVMETQYF. The CDR3 DNA follows: TGTGCCTGGGACGGGGGGGTTATGGAGACCCAGTACTTC.

This clone appeared once. The chain uses TRBV7-9 and TRBJ2-3; 10 nucleotides agree with TRBD2. Trimming at V came to 3 bases and at J to 3 bases, leaving 6 bases not matched to a gene. Germline V lookup: CDR1 SEHNR, CDR2 FQNEAQ (reference sequence). This CDR3 has 16 residues. The CDR3 sequence: CASSFVAGGLTDTQYF. The CDR3 DNA reads TGTGCCAGCAGCTTTGTAGCGGGGGGCCTTACAGATACGCAGTATTTT.

V usage is TRBV7-9 and J usage is TRBJ1-2; TRBD1 is a possible D gene (5 bases). V lost 5 bases and J 7 bases, leaving 17 bases between the germline ends. This CDR3 comprises 14 residues. CDR1 SEHNR and CDR2 FQNEAQ come from the germline V gene (reference sequence). The CDR3 DNA sequence: TGTGCCAGCAGCACTCCAGGGTTGTTGGGTGGCTACACCTTC. Amino acid sequence: CASSTPGLLGGYTF.

This rearrangement joins TRBV19 to TRBJ2-7; 9 positions agree with TRBD1. CDR1 and CDR2 (germline): LNHDA, SQIVND (reference sequence). The CDR3 totals 14 residues. V gave up 6 bases and J gave up 2 bases; unmatched junction bases: 5. Here the CDR3 DNA reads TGTGCCAGTAGCCAGGGACAGGGAGCCTACGAGCAGTACTTC. It yields the protein CASSQGQGAYEQYF.

This clone was observed a single time. The V gene is TRBV7-6, the J gene TRBJ2-1, with 7 bases aligning to TRBD2. The CDR3 extends over 16 amino acids. The ends lost 4 bases at V and 2 bases at J; junction bases unmatched: 8. Per germline, CDR1 SGHVS and CDR2 FNYEAQ. The CDR3 here is CASSYVGRGTYNEQFF. DNA of the CDR3: TGTGCCAGCAGCTACGTGGGGCGGGGGACCTACAATGAGCAGTTCTTC.

The chain carries TRBV5-6 and TRBJ1-2; 10 bases map to TRBD1. The V gene's germline CDR1 is SGHDT and CDR2 YYEEEE. The CDR3 has 17 amino acids. After removal of 4 bases from V and 1 base from J, the junction contained 10 bases not matched to a gene. CDR3 bases: TGTGCCAGCAGCCCGGGGACAGGGGCTAATCATAACTATGGCTACACCTTC. The encoded protein is CASSPGTGANHNYGYTF.

This sequence joins TRBV18 and TRBJ2-7; maybe TRBD1 (5 bases). V was trimmed by 3 bases and J by 2 bases, leaving 8 bases between them. This CDR3 is built from 13 residues. CDR1 and CDR2 from the germline V gene are KGHSH and LQKENI. The CDR3 DNA reads as TGTGCCAGCTCACCCCAGACAGCCTACGAGCAGTACTTC. Translated, it gives CASSPQTAYEQYF.

The rearrangement joins TRBV14 to TRBJ2-5; TRBD2 agrees at 12 bases. This CDR3 is built from 16 residues. V lost 3 bases to trimming and J lost 4 bases; unmatched junction nucleotides: 6. Germline V gene sequence: CDR1 SGHDN, CDR2 FVKESK. CDR3 in amino acids: CASSHVASGRAETQYF. CDR3 sequence (DNA): TGTGCCAGCAGCCATGTCGCTAGCGGGAGGGCAGAGACCCAGTACTTC.

The rearrangement links TRBV28 to TRBJ1-5, with a possible D match to TRBD1 (5 bases). Germline V gene lookup returns CDR1 MDHEN and CDR2 SYDVKM. The germline V and J ends were trimmed by 5 bases and 5 bases, with 22 bases remaining between them. This CDR3 spans 17 amino acids. For the CDR3, the DNA is TGTGCCAGCAGTCCCCTTAACGGAGGGGTTGGACATCAGCCCCAGCATTTT. Translation: CASSPLNGGVGHQPQHF.

V usage is TRBV28 and J usage is TRBJ2-7; D is possibly TRBD1 (5 bases). V dropped 4 bases and J dropped 3 bases, with 16 bases sitting between them. This CDR3 region has 15 residues. Per germline, CDR1 MDHEN and CDR2 SYDVKM. The CDR3 region is CASSSQAGSGYEQYF. Here the CDR3 DNA reads TGTGCCAGCAGTTCCCAAGCAGGGTCAGGCTACGAGCAGTACTTC.

The V gene is TRBV2, the J gene TRBJ2-3, with 14 bases lining up with TRBD2. With 7 bases clipped from V and 4 bases from J, the junction kept 4 bases outside the gene matches. The CDR3 contains 15 residues. CDR1 is SNHLY, CDR2 FYNNEI, per germline. In DNA, the CDR3 is TGTGCCAGCACCGGGACTAGCGGGAGACCAGATACGCAGTATTTT. Amino acids: CASTGTSGRPDTQYF.

The rearrangement uses TRBV3-1 (or the pseudogene TRBV3-2) and TRBJ2-4; D not resolved. Looked up from germline, CDR1 is LGHDT and CDR2 is YNNKEL (reference sequence). This CDR3 has 16 amino acids. Trimming pared 4 bases from V and 0 bases from J, leaving 13 bases between. CDR3 region: CASSLRGNVAKNIQYF. CDR3 DNA sequence: TGTGCCAGCAGCCTCCGTGGCAACGTAGCCAAAAACATTCAGTACTTC.

J is TRBJ1-2 and V is TRBV2; 8 bases are a match to TRBD1. CDR1 SNHLY and CDR2 FYNNEI come from the germline V gene. CDR3 length equals 14 residues. With 6 bases clipped from V and 4 bases from J, the junction kept 7 bases outside the gene matches. Written as DNA, the CDR3 is TGTGCCAGCAGCAACAACAGGGGGTCCTATGGCTACACCTTC. Its protein product is CASSNNRGSYGYTF.

This clone was seen once. V is TRBV7-3 and J is TRBJ2-7, with 7 positions matching TRBD1. Looked up from germline, CDR1 is SGHTA and CDR2 is FQGTGA. The CDR3 sequence is 16 residues long. J was trimmed by 2 bases and V by 4 bases; bases with no gene match: 11. The CDR3 DNA sequence: TGTGCCAGCAGCTCCCAAGGGGGCAGGACCCCCTACGAGCAGTACTTC. Translated, it gives CASSSQGGRTPYEQYF. Using reference TRBV7-3 and TRBJ2-7 for the parts outside the CDR3, the full variable domain is GAGVSQTPSNKVTEKGKYVELRCDPISGHTALYWYRQSLGQGPEFLIYFQGTGAADDSGLPNDRFFAVRPEGSVSTLKIQRTERGDSAVYLCASSSQGGRTPYEQYFGPGTRLTVT.

The genes are TRBV19 and TRBJ1-5; D uncertain. Germline V CDR1 and CDR2: LNHDA, SQIVND (reference sequence). With 1 base removed from V and 6 bases from J, the gap between germline ends came to 7 bases. The length of the CDR3 is 13 residues. CDR3 coding DNA: TGTGCCAGTAGTATAGTAATCAGTCAGCCCCAGCATTTT. Protein product: CASSIVISQPQHF.

The sample holds one count of this clone. The junction does not match germline at one end; this may be a read error. The chain is built from TRBV15 and TRBJ2-5, with 9 bases fitting TRBD2. This CDR3 comprises 16 residues. Germline V gene lookup returns CDR1 LNHNV and CDR2 YYDKDF (reference sequence). The CDR3 DNA sequence: TGTGCCGCCAGCAGAGGGACTAGCAGGAGCCAAGAGACCCAGTACTTC. Its protein product is CAASRGTSRSQETQYF.